This record concerns one TCR beta chain sequence. Antigen unknown. The entry originates in a study of identifying expanded T cells in peripheral blood. Study outcomes and limitations: Clone count variance between roughly two-week samples rose with total template count. Over about two and four weeks, about 17 and 20 clones changed, versus 1.2 between replicates.

Assay: immunoSEQ multiplex PCR; the TCRdb copy retains only in-frame clones and omits some. The sample consists of under 70,000 clones, around 87% of them appearing once. Germline V CDR1 and CDR2: SGHDT, YYEEEE. The CDR3 extends over 14 amino acids. Trimming removed 2 bases from V and 2 bases from J, with 8 bases in between. The sequenced material came from blood. The chain employs TRBV5-6 and TRBJ2-1; D is uncertain. The origin of this receptor is a person aged 18 to 75 in good health. DNA of the CDR3: TGTGCCAGCAGCTTCGGTCTCCCCTACAATGAGCAGTTCTTC. Residues: CASSFGLPYNEQFF.